The 21 T cell receptor beta chains below come from one sample, sequenced in a study of beta chain features in type 1 diabetes. The investigators reverse transcribed all of the isolated RNA, so they sequenced expressed TCRB transcripts. Repertoires were generated with immunoSEQ multiplex PCR, while TCRdb's copy carries only in-frame clones and drops some. The repertoire holds about 900,000 clones, with 15% to 20% as singletons. The sequencing input was naive CD4+ T cells from blood. The receptors derive from a woman aged 18 to 35 in good health.

This chain connects TRBV6-1 to TRBJ2-5, with unresolved D. Trimming left V 4 bases short and J 1 base short, with 7 bases between. The CDR3 extends over 13 amino acids. Germline-derived CDR1 and CDR2 are MNHNS and SASEGT. The CDR3 DNA reads TGTGCCAGCAGTGCTTACTTCCAAGAGACCCAGTACTTC. This sequence encodes CASSAYFQETQYF.

This clone has just a few counts. This chain links TRBV2 with TRBJ2-6; D remains unclear. Germline V gives CDR1 SNHLY, CDR2 FYNNEI. The germline V and J ends were trimmed by 4 bases and 1 base, with 8 bases remaining between them. This CDR3 has 15 residues. Here the CDR3 reads CASSVARSGANVLTF. The CDR3 DNA reads as TGTGCCAGCAGTGTTGCCAGATCTGGGGCCAACGTCCTGACTTTC.

This clone has more than one count but fewer than ten. V and J are TRBV7-2 and TRBJ2-7, with D maybe TRBD2 (6 bases). The V end lost 2 bases, the J end lost 6 bases, and 11 bases lay between the germline ends. Germline V gene lookup returns CDR1 SGHTA and CDR2 FQGNSA. CDR3 length: 13 amino acids. The CDR3 DNA is TGTGCCAGCAGCTTAATAGGAGGGTTCGAGCAGTACTTC. Protein product: CASSLIGGFEQYF.

This chain joins TRBV4-3 and TRBJ2-1; a possible D gene is TRBD2 (5 bases). Germline CDR1 is LGHNA and CDR2 is YSLEER. This CDR3 is built from 15 residues. V was cut by 0 bases and J by 4 bases, with 10 bases left in between. In DNA, the CDR3 is TGCGCCAGCAGCCAAGATACCGGGGAATACAATGAGCAGTTCTTC. Its protein is CASSQDTGEYNEQFF.

V and J are TRBV18 and TRBJ2-1; TRBD1 might be the D (6 bases). The V and J ends lost 4 bases and 4 bases respectively, with 11 bases between them. The CDR3 covers 14 residues. Germline-derived CDR1 and CDR2 are KGHSH and LQKENI. The DNA for the CDR3 is TGTGCCAGCTCACAGGACAGACAGTACAATGAGCAGTTCTTC. It translates to CASSQDRQYNEQFF.

With respect to this clone: Distinct nucleotide sequences in the sample also encode this CDR3. This rearrangement joins TRBV5-1 to TRBJ2-3; 9 bases align to TRBD1. This CDR3 contains 14 residues. The trim removed 4 bases at V and 5 bases at J, leaving 5 bases unmatched. Germline values: CDR1 SGHRS, CDR2 YFSETQ. The DNA of the CDR3 is TGCGCCAGCAGCCCGGGACAGGGACTAGATACGCAGTATTTT. Amino acids: CASSPGQGLDTQYF.

The sample holds a few counts of this clone. This chain connects TRBV7-3 to TRBJ2-5; 8 nucleotides line up with TRBD1. Trimming removed 4 bases from V and 4 bases from J; junction bases left unmatched: 8. This CDR3 comprises 15 residues. Germline V gene sequence: CDR1 SGHTA, CDR2 FQGTGA. Here the CDR3 DNA reads TGTGCCAGCAGCTACCGGACAGGGTATCGAGAGACCCAGTACTTC. Its protein product is CASSYRTGYRETQYF.

This clone was counted only a few times. The chain has TRBV21-1 and TRBJ2-7; the table's D call TRBD2 went unverified against the DNA. TRBV21-1 counts as a pseudogene. CDR3 length: 14 residues. Here the CDR3 DNA reads TGTGCCAGCAGCAAGGAGCGGGAGTGGTACGAGCAGTACTTC. Translating it yields CASSKEREWYEQYF.

This clone was seen only a few times. The V call is TRBV6-6, the J call TRBJ1-2; no clear D gene. V lost 7 bases and J 7 bases, leaving 19 bases between the germline ends. The CDR3 length is 14 residues. From germline, CDR1 is MNHNY and CDR2 SVGAGI (reference sequence). In DNA, the CDR3 is TGTGCCAGCACCAAAGGGTGGGGTGAGACTGGCTACACCTTC. This encodes CASTKGWGETGYTF.

In DNA, the CDR3 is TGTGCCAGCAGCTTAGACTCGGTGAGGGAAAAACTGTTTTTT. It is translated as CASSLDSVREKLFF. The rearrangement links TRBV7-9 to TRBJ1-4, with unresolved D. CDR3 length equals 14 residues. V gave up 1 base and J gave up 8 bases, with 11 bases separating them. From germline, CDR1 is SEHNR and CDR2 FQNEAQ (reference sequence).

This clone occurred a few times. The chain combines TRBV7-2 with TRBJ2-5; the D gene is possibly TRBD2 (5 bases). V lost 5 bases and J 3 bases, leaving 10 bases between the germline ends. The CDR3 runs to 13 residues. Germline V gene sequence: CDR1 SGHTA, CDR2 FQGNSA. The chain's CDR3 is CASSLDGKETQYF. The CDR3 DNA follows: TGTGCCAGCAGCCTAGACGGGAAAGAGACCCAGTACTTC.

V and J are TRBV2 and TRBJ2-5; unclear D gene. There are 13 residues in the CDR3. V was trimmed by 10 bases and J by 4 bases, leaving 16 bases between them. In germline, CDR1 is SNHLY, CDR2 FYNNEI. CDR3 bases: TGTGCCATCGCAGACCGGCTAGGAGAGACCCAGTACTTC. This gives the protein CAIADRLGETQYF.

The chain is built from TRBV6-5 and TRBJ1-1, with D hard to call. Between the trimmed V and J ends, which lost 6 bases and 1 base, there was a span of 15 bases. The CDR3 is 15 amino acids. CDR1 is MNHEY and CDR2 is SVGAGI in the germline V gene. CDR3 amino acids: CASSFKRAGNTEAFF. CDR3 nucleotides: TGTGCCAGCAGCTTTAAACGGGCAGGGAACACTGAAGCTTTCTTT.

The CDR3 reads CASSNSYNEQFF. CDR3 sequence (DNA): TGTGCCAGCAGCAACTCCTACAATGAGCAGTTCTTC. The rearrangement links TRBV6-5 to TRBJ2-1, with D hard to call. The CDR3 sequence is 12 residues long. Between the trimmed V and J ends, which lost 6 bases and 0 bases, there was a span of 3 bases. Germline V gives CDR1 MNHEY, CDR2 SVGAGI.

This clone was counted between two and nine times. V gene TRBV7-2 combines with J gene TRBJ2-7; the D is unclear. V lost 3 bases and J 4 bases, leaving 16 bases between the germline ends. The length of the CDR3 is 15 residues. Germline CDR1 and CDR2: SGHTA and FQGNSA. Here the CDR3 reads CASSFRTNNLYEQYF. CDR3 DNA sequence: TGTGCCAGCAGCTTCCGGACGAACAACCTTTACGAGCAGTACTTC.

This chain uses TRBV5-1 with TRBJ2-2; TRBD2 matches 13 bases. The V segment lost 2 bases and the J segment 4 bases; nucleotides outside the gene matches: 2. Germline V CDR1 and CDR2: SGHRS, YFSETQ. The CDR3 runs to 16 residues. In nucleotides, the CDR3 is TGCGCCAGCAGCTTAGGACTAGCGGGAGCCACCGGGGAGCTGTTTTTT. This encodes CASSLGLAGATGELFF. Full variable domain (remainder filled in from reference TRBV5-1 and TRBJ2-2): KAGVTQTPRYLIKTRGQQVTLSCSPISGHRSVSWYQQTPGQGLQFLFEYFSETQRNKGNFPGRFSGRQFSNSRSEMNVSTLELGDSALYLCASSLGLAGATGELFFGEGSRLTVL.

This clone was seen a handful of times. V is TRBV6-6 and J is TRBJ1-4; no clear D gene. CDR1 and CDR2 from the germline V gene are MNHNY and SVGAGI (reference sequence). The V gene lost 0 bases and the J gene lost 0 bases, with 8 bases spanning the gap. The CDR3 runs 16 residues. For the CDR3, the DNA is TGTGCCAGCAGTTACTCCCCAGCGGCAACTAATGAAAAACTGTTTTTT. Residues: CASSYSPAATNEKLFF.

The rearrangement joins TRBV7-2 to TRBJ2-2; the D gene is possibly TRBD2 (7 bases). Trimming shortened V by 5 bases and J by 8 bases, and 15 bases separated the two germline ends. This CDR3 has 14 amino acids. Germline V CDR1 and CDR2: SGHTA, FQGNSA. This CDR3 reads CASSVRGAPGELFF. For the CDR3, the DNA is TGTGCCAGCAGCGTCCGGGGGGCGCCAGGGGAGCTGTTTTTT. Full variable domain (rest looked up from reference TRBV7-2 and TRBJ2-2): GAGVSQSPSNKVTEKGKDVELRCDPISGHTALYWYRQSLGQGLEFLIYFQGNSAPDKSGLPSDRFSAERTGGSVSTLTIQRTQQEDSAVYLCASSVRGAPGELFFGEGSRLTVL.

This clone has only one observation. The chain is built from TRBV6-1 and TRBJ1-2, with 7 bases that match TRBD1. The CDR3 contains 14 residues. Germline CDR1 is MNHNS and CDR2 is SASEGT. Trimming removed 2 bases from V and 6 bases from J; junction bases left unmatched: 6. CDR3 in amino acids: CASSERQGFDGYTF. CDR3 in DNA: TGTGCCAGCAGTGAAAGACAGGGTTTTGATGGCTACACCTTC.

The genes are TRBV29-1 and TRBJ2-7, with D perhaps matching TRBD2 (7 bases). Trimming took off 4 bases at V and 2 bases at J, with 18 bases between the two ends. CDR1 is SQVTM, CDR2 ANQGSEA, per germline. This CDR3 is built from 15 residues. Written as DNA, the CDR3 is TGCAGCGTTGGGCCGGGGGGCGCGTCCGCCTACGAGCAGTACTTC. It codes for CSVGPGGASAYEQYF.

Only a few counts were recorded for this clone. This chain connects TRBV19 to TRBJ1-1, with unresolved D. Deletions cut 7 bases from V and 7 bases from J, with 13 bases between. This CDR3 has 12 residues. Germline V gene data show CDR1 as LNHDA and CDR2 as SQIVND (reference sequence). The CDR3 reads CASNGWGSEAFF. Written as DNA, the CDR3 is TGTGCCAGTAATGGTTGGGGAAGTGAAGCTTTCTTT.